This TCR beta chain was identified during a study of cytomegalovirus exposure and HLA in healthy donors (TCRdb year 2017). Regarding the complete study: According to an earlier analysis of 450 to 650 of the donors, 200 million or so T cells yielded 100 million or so unique TCR beta sequences and about 300 Gb of sequence data. An early release covering roughly 600 HLA-typed donors comprised about 310 gigabases of sequencing data and tens of millions of unique TCR sequences. Of the roughly 400 genotyped donors, approximately 83% fell in the genetic ancestry cluster associated with self-reported Caucasian donors. The aim of the study was to test whether cataloging public T cell receptors could identify signatures of past pathogen exposure. The T cell repertoires of several hundred subjects were profiled by immunosequencing and related to cytomegalovirus serostatus. Along with the roughly 700-subject first cohort, a separate validation cohort of over a hundred different subjects was used. The study combined high-throughput TCR immunosequencing, statistical association of individual TCRs with disease status, and machine learning to predict cytomegalovirus infection status. A later analysis re-examined previously published TCR beta repertoires from just over 650 donors and added high-resolution HLA genotyping to investigate patterns of TCR occurrence. Rather than drawing on any new phenotypic data, the later analysis identified candidate immune exposures from TCR beta sequences and the way those sequences occurred across donors. To decide whether each TCR beta V gene segment behaved as functional or pseudogenic, an earlier analysis of 587 of the donors relied on high-throughput TCR beta sequencing. Donor age, sex, ethnicity and CMV serostatus were collected together with the repertoire data. A later genetic analysis used genome-wide SNP genotypes for about 60% of the roughly 670 donors, treating that subset as a discovery cohort. All discovery cohort repertoires had been generated on a single sequencing platform. HLA typing covered class I and class II loci at four-digit resolution. The number of donors typed differed by locus, with roughly 620-640 for A, B, C, DRB1 and DQB1, 522 for DQA1, about 610 for DPA1, and approximately 470 for DPB1. Roughly 5 DR-DQ haplotypes were handled as single units for association and clustering because linkage in the cohort was strong. On average, around 200,000 unique TCR beta nucleotide sequences were sequenced per donor among fewer than 500 genotyped donors of the cohort, with around 19% of those sequences being non-productive. General study outcomes and caveats: In a later analysis, most CMV-associated TCR beta chains were found to appear HLA-restricted, with HLA associations seemingly driven largely by CMV exposure. In a later analysis, the rate of TCR association differed among HLA loci, with DRB1 alleles having the most associated TCRs and HLA-C alleles having the fewest. The classifier was reported to diagnose cytomegalovirus status with high specificity and sensitivity in both the original cohort and the validation cohort. Compared with equally common non-associated chains, HLA-associated TCR beta chains in a later analysis were more clonally expanded and had lower generation probabilities. A later genetic analysis reported fewer N-insertions in productive TCRs among donors in an Asian-associated ancestry cluster than the approximately 670-donor mean. The study listed approximately 150 TCR beta chains as associated with cytomegalovirus. In a later genetic analysis, a missense DCLRE1C variant was associated with V-gene and J-gene trimming of TCR beta chains, and the association was replicated in an independent cohort. Presence/absence analyses assumed roughly uniform sequencing depth across donors, an assumption that may not hold. Only TCR beta chains were sequenced in this cohort, and the absence of alpha or paired-chain data limited detectable features. Across donors, most TCR sequences were observed very rarely, whereas some public TCRs were present in many individuals. A further reported finding was that TCR beta sequences accurately predicted the HLA-A and HLA-B alleles for most subjects in the first cohort. The sequencing pipeline was judged likely to have produced a cluster of highly shared sequence variants as a technical artifact. Because HLA typing was unavailable for some donors at each locus, only the typed subset was used in association tests. In an earlier analysis of some 500 of the donors, most TCR beta V segments were observed in productive rearrangements about 87% or about 30% of the time, broadly matching IMGT annotations. A later analysis associated about 17,000 TCR beta sequences with specific HLA alleles at a false discovery rate of 0.05. Linkage disequilibrium might explain the correlated functional status among segregating V segments, but an unknown experimental factor could not be excluded. When HLA alleles, especially DR and DQ, strongly co-occurred, TCR associations were difficult to assign to individual alleles. Some IMGT-functional V segments, including TRBV6-2 and TRBV6-3, could not be distinguished by the 87-base-pair reads and were therefore excluded. Because counts were too low, some 17 rarely observed V segments, including chromosome 9 orphons, were excluded from the earlier analysis of some 590 of the donors. In vitro tests confirmed that a few of the cytomegalovirus-associated TCR beta chains recognize cytomegalovirus antigens. It was suggested by the authors that the approach could potentially be generalized to other disease states and immunological phenotypes. The only immune exposure information available for the cohort was CMV serostatus. Several of the top co-occurrence clusters appeared to be linked to parvovirus B19, influenza, CMV and Epstein-Barr virus, according to a later analysis.

Reading from cysteine to phenylalanine, the CDR3 counts 15 amino acids. Here the CDR3 DNA is all that survives: 45 bases in frame from base 1. V is reduced by 2 bases and J by 4 bases, leaving a spacing of 15 bases between them. Looking up the germline V gene yields CDR1 SGHRS and CDR2 YFSETQ. The cohort comprised 550 to 700 healthy bone marrow donors. Cohort members were all nominally healthy when sampled, although unrecorded immune exposures were likely present. The donor tested CMV seronegative, placing the donor among the roughly 340 seronegative members of the cohort. A peripheral blood sample was provided by each donor, and peripheral blood mononuclear cells were used for TCR beta sequencing. Genomic DNA extraction from the blood cell samples was performed with the Qiagen DNeasy Blood Extraction Kit. Library method: the immunoSEQ multiplex PCR assay. For the multiplex PCR, a mixture combining 60 forward primers for TCR Vbeta segments and 13 reverse primers for TCR Jbeta segments was used. A multiplex PCR assay on genomic DNA amplified the CDR3 region of rearranged TCR beta genes. On the Illumina HiSeq System, the amplified TCR beta libraries were sequenced as 87-base-pair reads. The authors processed their data as follows. A later analysis tallied 75 million to 95 million unique TCR beta chains across the 700 or so repertoires, and approximately 12 million of those chains were shared by two or more donors. Raw reads were error-corrected and collapsed into unique sequences with a nearest-neighbor algorithm that merged closely related sequences to remove PCR and sequencing errors. Alignment of CDR3 sequences to IMGT reference sequences was used to assign V, D and J gene segments. Each retained sequence needed at least a six-nucleotide match to both a V gene segment and a J gene segment. A rearrangement was called productive if the CDR3 had no stop codons and remained in frame with V and J, and every other rearrangement was called non-productive. CDR3 was defined according to IMGT convention as the region running from the second conserved V-encoded cysteine to the conserved J-encoded phenylalanine. The earlier analysis of 587 of the donors excluded sequences that lacked an unambiguous match to a single V gene segment. An earlier analysis of 550 to 650 of the donors classified V segments as functional when productive rearrangements were above 56.7% and as segregating when the standard deviation between donors was above 5%. A statistical classification framework was built to diagnose cytomegalovirus status from the catalog of TCR beta chain sequences. V and J gene assignment, in a later analysis, came from comparing TCR nucleotide sequences with IMGT/GENE-DB human TR gene sequences. A later analysis assigned CDR3 sequences and most-parsimonious VDJ recombination scenarios with the TCRdist pipeline. In a later analysis, each TCR beta chain was defined by its CDR3 amino acid sequence together with its V-gene family, and reads lacking a unique V-gene family were excluded. A later analysis removed 500 to 600 highly shared, low-generation-probability nucleotide sequences to deal with suspected cross-contamination and a sequencing artifact. A later analysis calculated a clonal expansion index for each public chain from normalized within-repertoire ranks of inferred template counts. In a later analysis, generation probabilities were computed with a VDJ recombination model fitted to out-of-frame rearrangements, and the resulting probabilities were checked against IGoR. Hypergeometric tests were used in a later analysis to score TCR-TCR, TCR-HLA and TCR-CMV co-occurrence, with a repertoire-size bias correction applied to the TCR pairs. False discovery rates were estimated in a later analysis by permuting HLA or CMV assignments 20 times. In a later analysis, co-occurring TCRs were grouped using DBSCAN, and TCRdist sequence similarity was added for clustering within HLA-allele-positive subsets. Repertoires with fewer than 30,000 or more than 120,000 public chains, plus five repertoires with anomalous nucleotide sharing, were excluded from co-occurrence clustering. Imported from immuneACCESS, the table was reduced by TCRdb to in-frame sequences with V and J called. These copies leave out some clones; in studies compared against another copy, an unresolved V gene accounts for under half, and the cause of the remainder is not known. That table is the source of V, J and clone size, and D and trimming were worked out from the DNA. In all, the sample holds around 110,000 clones, and roughly 82% of those were seen once. The ten biggest clones cover 1.6% of the sample.

As concerns this clone: Its target antigen remains unknown. Base qualities were left out, and no much larger clone turns up one base away.

The sample comprised PBMCs. The sequence derives from a man aged 50-59 years in good health and CMV-seronegative. Recombination connected TRBV5-1 to TRBJ1-2; the D gene is perhaps TRBD1, on 6 matching bases. The CDR3 loop reads CASSFPGANFYGYTF. The DNA is as follows: TGCGCCAGCAGCTTTCCAGGGGCGAACTTCTATGGCTACACCTTC. Supplemented by the reference TRBV5-1 and TRBJ1-2 proteins around the CDR3, the complete variable domain is KAGVTQTPRYLIKTRGQQVTLSCSPISGHRSVSWYQQTPGQGLQFLFEYFSETQRNKGNFPGRFSGRQFSNSRSEMNVSTLELGDSALYLCASSFPGANFYGYTFGSGTRLTVV.